Following are 5 T cell receptor beta chains from one sample sequenced in a study of cytomegalovirus exposure and HLA in healthy donors. Researchers ran the PCR with 60 Vbeta and 13 Jbeta primers. Assay used: immunoSEQ multiplex PCR; TCRdb lists only in-frame clones, some missing. The sample records 70,000 to 90,000 clones, more than 75% being singletons. Input material: PBMCs. The receptors derive from a male donor in good health and CMV-seropositive.

The DNA of the CDR3 is TGTGCCAGCTCACCCGGGACTAGCGGGGCCTACGAGCAGTACTTC. Its protein product is CASSPGTSGAYEQYF. The V gene is TRBV18, the J gene TRBJ2-7; 13 bases line up with TRBD2. This CDR3 is 15 amino acids long. The ends lost 3 bases at V and 2 bases at J; junction bases unmatched: 1. Germline-derived CDR1 and CDR2 are KGHSH and LQKENI. Complete variable domain (other parts from reference TRBV18 and TRBJ2-7): NAGVMQNPRHLVRRRGQEARLRCSPMKGHSHVYWYRQLPEEGLKFMVYLQKENIIDESGMPKERFSAEFPKEGPSILRIQQVVRGDSAAYFCASSPGTSGAYEQYFGPGTRLTVT.

V usage is TRBV2 and J usage is TRBJ2-1; TRBD2 might be the D (6 bases). The V end was cut by 7 bases, the J end by 1 base, with 11 bases between. CDR1 SNHLY and CDR2 FYNNEI come from the germline V gene. The CDR3 contains 14 residues. The CDR3 nucleotides read TGTGCCAGCATGGAGCGGGCGTCCTACAATGAGCAGTTCTTC. Its protein is CASMERASYNEQFF.

This clone occurred a few times. The V and J genes are TRBV6-5 and TRBJ1-3, with TRBD1 identical over 8 bases. The CDR3 sequence is 16 residues long. Germline-derived CDR1 and CDR2 are MNHEY and SVGAGI. V dropped 2 bases and J dropped 1; count of bases not matched to a gene: 4. CDR3 bases: TGTGCCAGCAGTTACGGACAGGGAGGTTCTGGAAACACCATATATTTT. Protein: CASSYGQGGSGNTIYF.

This clone was seen a single time. J is TRBJ2-7 and V is TRBV7-3; D not resolved. The length of the CDR3 is 12 residues. Trimming took 3 bases from V and 12 from J, leaving 15 bases between them. The germline V gene has CDR1 SGHTA and CDR2 FQGTGA. The chain's CDR3 is CASSLPLDRRYF. Written as DNA, the CDR3 is TGTGCCAGCAGCTTGCCGCTCGATCGGAGGTACTTC. The full variable domain, its missing parts supplied by reference TRBV7-3 and TRBJ2-7, is GAGVSQTPSNKVTEKGKYVELRCDPISGHTALYWYRQSLGQGPEFLIYFQGTGAADDSGLPNDRFFAVRPEGSVSTLKIQRTERGDSAVYLCASSLPLDRRYFGPGTRLTVT.

Only one count was recorded for this clone. This chain joins TRBV7-9 and TRBJ2-7, with TRBD2 as a possible D gene (5 bases). CDR3 length equals 14 residues. From germline, CDR1 is SEHNR and CDR2 FQNEAQ (reference sequence). Trimming cost V 4 bases and J 6 bases, with 16 bases left between them. CDR3 protein: CASSSTGDSGEQYF. Here the CDR3 DNA reads TGTGCCAGCAGCTCCACCGGGGATTCGGGCGAGCAGTACTTC. The whole variable domain, filled in from reference TRBV7-9 and TRBJ2-7, reads DTGVSQNPRHKITKRGQNVTFRCDPISEHNRLYWYRQTLGQGPEFLTYFQNEAQLEKSRLLSDRFSAERPKGSFSTLEIQRTEQGDSAMYLCASSSTGDSGEQYFGPGTRLTVT.